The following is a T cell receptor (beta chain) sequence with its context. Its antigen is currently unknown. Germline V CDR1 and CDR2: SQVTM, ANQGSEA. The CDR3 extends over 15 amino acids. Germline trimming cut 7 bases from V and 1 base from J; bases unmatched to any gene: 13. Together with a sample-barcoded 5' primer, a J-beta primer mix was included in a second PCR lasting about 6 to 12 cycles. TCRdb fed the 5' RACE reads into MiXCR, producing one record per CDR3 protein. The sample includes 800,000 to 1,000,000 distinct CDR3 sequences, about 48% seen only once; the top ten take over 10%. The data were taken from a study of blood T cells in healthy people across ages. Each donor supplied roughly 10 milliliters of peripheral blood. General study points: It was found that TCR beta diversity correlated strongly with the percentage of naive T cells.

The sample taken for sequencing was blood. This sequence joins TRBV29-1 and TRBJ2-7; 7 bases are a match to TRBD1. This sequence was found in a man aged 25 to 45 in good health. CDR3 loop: CSAWDDREDSYEQYF. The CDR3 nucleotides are TGCAGCGCCTGGGACGACAGGGAAGATTCCTACGAGCAGTACTTC.